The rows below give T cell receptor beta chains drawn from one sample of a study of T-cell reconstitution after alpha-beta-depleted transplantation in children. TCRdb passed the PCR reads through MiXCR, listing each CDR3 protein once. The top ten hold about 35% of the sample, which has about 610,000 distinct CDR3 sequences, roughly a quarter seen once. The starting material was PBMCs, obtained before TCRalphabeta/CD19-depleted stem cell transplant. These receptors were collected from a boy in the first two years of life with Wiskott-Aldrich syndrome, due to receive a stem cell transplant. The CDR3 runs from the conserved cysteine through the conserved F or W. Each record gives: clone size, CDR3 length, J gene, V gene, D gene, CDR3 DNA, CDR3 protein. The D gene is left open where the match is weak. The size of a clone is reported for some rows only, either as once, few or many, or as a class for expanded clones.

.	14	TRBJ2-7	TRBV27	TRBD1	TGTGCCAGCACCAAACAGGGGGGCCATATCGAGCAGTACTTC	CASTKQGGHIEQYF
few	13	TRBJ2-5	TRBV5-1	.	TGCGCCAGCAGCTTGGAGGGCAGCCAGACCCAGTACTTC	CASSLEGSQTQYF
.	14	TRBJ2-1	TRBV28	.	TGTGCCAGCAGTTTATCTTTGGCCGGATATCCTCCGTTCTTC	CASSLSLAGYPPFF
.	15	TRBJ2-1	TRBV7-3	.	TGTGCCAGCAGCTCGAGGGTGGGGATAAGGAATGAGCAGTTCTTC	CASSSRVGIRNEQFF
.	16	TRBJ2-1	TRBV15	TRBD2	TGTGCCACCAGCAGGATACTAGCGGGAGGGGTTCGGGAGCAGTTCTTC	CATSRILAGGVREQFF
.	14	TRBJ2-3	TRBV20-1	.	TGCAGTGCCAGACGCAGGGGTAAAACAGATACGCAGTATTTT	CSARRRGKTDTQYF
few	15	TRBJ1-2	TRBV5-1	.	TGCGCCAGCAGCTTGGACGGGGCCGACCACTATGGCTACACCTTC	CASSLDGADHYGYTF
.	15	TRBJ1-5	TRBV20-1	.	TGCAGTGCGGGCTGGGGCGGCAATAGCAATCAGCCCCAGCATTTT	CSAGWGGNSNQPQHF
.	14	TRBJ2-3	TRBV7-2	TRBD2	TGTGCCAGCAGCTCCGGGACTAGTGCAGATACGCAGTATTTT	CASSSGTSADTQYF
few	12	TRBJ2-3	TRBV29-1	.	TGCAGCGTTGTCAGGGGTTCAGATACGCAGTATTTT	CSVVRGSDTQYF
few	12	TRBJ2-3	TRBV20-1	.	TGCAGTGCTAGGGCGAGAGGGAACACGCAGTATTTT	CSARARGNTQYF
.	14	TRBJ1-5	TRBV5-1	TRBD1	TGCGCCAGCAGCCCTACAGGGGTGGGTCAGCCCCAGCATTTT	CASSPTGVGQPQHF
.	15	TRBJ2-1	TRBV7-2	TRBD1	TGTGCCAGCAGCAGTCGGACAGGGCTTTACAATGAGCAGTTCTTC	CASSSRTGLYNEQFF
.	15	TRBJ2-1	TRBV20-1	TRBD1	TGCAGTGCTTATACCGGGACAGGGGTCTACAATGAGCAGTTCTTC	CSAYTGTGVYNEQFF
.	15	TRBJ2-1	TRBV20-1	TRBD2	TGCAGTGCTAGGGGTAGCGGGAGGACCTACAATGAGCAGTTCTTC	CSARGSGRTYNEQFF
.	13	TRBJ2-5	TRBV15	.	TGTGCCACCAGCAGAGCTGTACAAGAGACCCAGTACTTC	CATSRAVQETQYF
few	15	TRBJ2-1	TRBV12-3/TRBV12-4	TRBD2	TGTGCCAGCAGTTTAGTGGCTAGCGGGGGCAATGAGCAGTTCTTC	CASSLVASGGNEQFF
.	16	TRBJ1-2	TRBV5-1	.	TGCGCCAGCAGCTCTCCGGCGAAGGACAGTAACTATGGCTACACCTTC	CASSSPAKDSNYGYTF
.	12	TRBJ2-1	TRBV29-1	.	TGCAGCGTTTCCCGGGGAACCAATGAGCAGTTCTTC	CSVSRGTNEQFF
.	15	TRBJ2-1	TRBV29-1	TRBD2	TGCAGCGCCGACCGCGGGACTAGCGGGACCTATGAGCAGTTCTTC	CSADRGTSGTYEQFF
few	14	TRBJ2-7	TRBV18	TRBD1	TGTGCCAGCTCACGCACAGGGGGCGCCTACGAGCAGTACTTC	CASSRTGGAYEQYF
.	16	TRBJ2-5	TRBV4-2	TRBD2	TGTGCCAGCAGCCGTAGCGGGAGAACTGGTGGGGAGACCCAGTACTTC	CASSRSGRTGGETQYF
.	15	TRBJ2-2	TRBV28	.	TGTGCCAGCAGGACCGGGACTTTTAACACCGGGGAGCTGTTTTTT	CASRTGTFNTGELFF
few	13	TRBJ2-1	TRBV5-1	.	TGCGCCAGCAGCTTGAGGCTAGCATACTGGCAGTTCTTC	CASSLRLAYWQFF
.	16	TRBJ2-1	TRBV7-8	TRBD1	TGTGCCAGCAGCTCGCTCCGGGACAGGGGTAACAATGAGCAGTTCTTC	CASSSLRDRGNNEQFF
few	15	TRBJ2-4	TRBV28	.	TGTGCCAGCAGCCCTGCCCGGAAATTCAAAAACATTCAGTACTTC	CASSPARKFKNIQYF
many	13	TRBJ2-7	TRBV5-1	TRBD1	TGTGCCAGCAGTTTGGCACAGGGGTACGAGCAGTACTTC	CASSLAQGYEQYF
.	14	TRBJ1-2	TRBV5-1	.	TGCGCCAGCAGTCGGGATGCGTCTAACTATGGCTACACCTTC	CASSRDASNYGYTF
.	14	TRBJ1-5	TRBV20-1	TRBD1	TGCAGTGTACAGGGACAGGGGAGCAATCAGCCCCAGCATTTT	CSVQGQGSNQPQHF
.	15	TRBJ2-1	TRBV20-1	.	TGCAGTGCTAGAGTAGTGGGGGCCTCCTACAATGAGCAGTTCTTC	CSARVVGASYNEQFF
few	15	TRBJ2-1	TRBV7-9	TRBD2	TGTGCCAGCAGCTTAGTAGCGGGAGTAGGGAATGAGCAGTTCTTC	CASSLVAGVGNEQFF
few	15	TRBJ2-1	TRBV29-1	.	TGCAGCGTTGATGAGACGGGAGAGGGTCGTAATGAGCAGTTCTTC	CSVDETGEGRNEQFF
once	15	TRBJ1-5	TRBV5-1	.	TGCGCCAGCAGCTTGATGGGACGGAGCAATCAGCCCCAGCATTTT	CASSLMGRSNQPQHF
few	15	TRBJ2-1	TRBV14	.	TGTGCCAGCAGCCAACCCCAGGGGTCCTACAATGAGCAGTTCTTC	CASSQPQGSYNEQFF
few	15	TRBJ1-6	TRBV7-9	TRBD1	TGTGCCAGCAGCTTTTCGGGACAGAGAAATTCACCCCTCCACTTT	CASSFSGQRNSPLHF
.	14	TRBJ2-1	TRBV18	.	TGTGCCAGCTCACCAAGCGGTAGGCAGGGTGAGCAGTTCTTC	CASSPSGRQGEQFF
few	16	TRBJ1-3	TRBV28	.	TGTGCCAGCAGCTCCCGGCCTACATACTCTGGAAACACCATATATTTT	CASSSRPTYSGNTIYF
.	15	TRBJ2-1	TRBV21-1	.	TGTGCCAGCCCATACAGGGCCAACCACTACAATGAGCAGTTCTTC	CASPYRANHYNEQFF
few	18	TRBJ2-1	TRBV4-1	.	TGCGCCAGCAGCCAAGACGAATTAAGGCGCCACTCCTACAATGAGCAGTTCTTC	CASSQDELRRHSYNEQFF
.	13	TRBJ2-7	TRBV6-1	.	TGTGCCAGCAGCGCTCTGAAGATGTACGAGCAGTACTTC	CASSALKMYEQYF
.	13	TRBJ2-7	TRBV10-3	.	TGTGCCATCAGTGACAGGGACTCCTACGAGCAGTACTTC	CAISDRDSYEQYF
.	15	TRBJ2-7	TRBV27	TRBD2	TGTGCCAGCAGTTTACTGCCTAGCGGGGCCTACGAGCAGTACTTC	CASSLLPSGAYEQYF
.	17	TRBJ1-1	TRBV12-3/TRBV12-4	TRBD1	TGTGCCAGCAGTCTGACCCGGGACAGGGGAGGAGGGACTGAAGCTTTCTTT	CASSLTRDRGGGTEAFF
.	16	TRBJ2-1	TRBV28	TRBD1	TGTGCCAGCAGTTTACGAAAGGACAGGGGGAGAAATGAGCAGTTCTTC	CASSLRKDRGRNEQFF
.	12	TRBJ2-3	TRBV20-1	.	TGCAGTGCTATCGGGAGCTCAGATACGCAGTATTTT	CSAIGSSDTQYF
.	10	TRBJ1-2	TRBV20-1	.	TGCAGTGCGTTTGACTATGGCTACACCTTC	CSAFDYGYTF
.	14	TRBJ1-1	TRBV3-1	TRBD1	TGTGCCAGCAGCCAACAGGGGGCTGGCACTGAAGCTTTCTTT	CASSQQGAGTEAFF
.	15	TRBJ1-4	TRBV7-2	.	TGTGCCAGCAGCCCCAGACCGGGCGCTCACGAAAAACTGTTTTTT	CASSPRPGAHEKLFF
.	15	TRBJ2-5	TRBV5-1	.	TGCGCCAGCAGCTCCGCGGTGGTCCGAGGGGAGACCCAGTACTTC	CASSSAVVRGETQYF
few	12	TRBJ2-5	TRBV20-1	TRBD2	TGCAGTGCTAGAGTACGGGGGGGGACCCAGTACTTC	CSARVRGGTQYF
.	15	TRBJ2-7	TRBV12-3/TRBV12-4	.	TGTGCCAGCAGCCTCTCCGGGAGCGGCCAAAAAGAGCAGTACTTC	CASSLSGSGQKEQYF
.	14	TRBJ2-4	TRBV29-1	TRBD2	TGCAGCGCCCAGTTTGGGGGGGTCGCGGACATTCAGTACTTC	CSAQFGGVADIQYF
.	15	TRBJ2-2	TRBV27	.	TGTGCCAGCAGTTTAACGCGTATTCGCGCCGGGGAGCTGTTTTTT	CASSLTRIRAGELFF
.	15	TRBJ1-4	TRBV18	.	TGTGCCAGCTCACCACCGTCTGGGATCTACGAAAAACTGTTTTTT	CASSPPSGIYEKLFF
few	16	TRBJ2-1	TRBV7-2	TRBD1	TGTGCCAGCAGCTTAGGTGGGACAGGGGGCTGGAATGAGCAGTTCTTC	CASSLGGTGGWNEQFF
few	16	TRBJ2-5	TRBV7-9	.	TGTGCCAGCAGCTTAGCGATATCCCGGTCCCAAGAGACCCAGTACTTC	CASSLAISRSQETQYF
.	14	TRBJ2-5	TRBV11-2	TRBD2	TGTGCCAGCAGCCGAGCGGGGCTACAAGAGACCCAGTACTTC	CASSRAGLQETQYF